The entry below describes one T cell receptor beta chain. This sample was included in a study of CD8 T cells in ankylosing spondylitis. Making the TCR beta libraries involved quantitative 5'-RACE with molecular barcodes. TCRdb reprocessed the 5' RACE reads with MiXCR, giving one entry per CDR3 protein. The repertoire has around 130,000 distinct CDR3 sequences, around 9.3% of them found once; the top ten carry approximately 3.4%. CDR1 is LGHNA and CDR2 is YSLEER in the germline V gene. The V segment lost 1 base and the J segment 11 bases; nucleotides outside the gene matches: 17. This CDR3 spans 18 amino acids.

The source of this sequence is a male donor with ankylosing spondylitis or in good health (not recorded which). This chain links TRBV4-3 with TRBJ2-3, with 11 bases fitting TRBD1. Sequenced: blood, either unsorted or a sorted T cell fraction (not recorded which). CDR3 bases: TGCGCCAGCAGCCAAGTTCCCACGGACAGGGGGCGGATTGGCGGGCAGTATTTT. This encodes CASSQVPTDRGRIGGQYF.